This T cell receptor beta chain was observed in a study of blood T cells in healthy people across ages. Study-wide results and limits: The unsorted PBMCs prevented any conclusive comparison of naive versus antigen-experienced cells.

A second PCR of roughly 6 to 12 cycles used a sample-barcoded 5' primer and a J-beta primer mix. TCRdb reprocessed the 5' RACE reads via MiXCR and lists one record per CDR3 protein. The repertoire holds 980,000 or so distinct CDR3 sequences, with under 50% as singletons. This CDR3 spans 17 amino acids. The germline CDR1 and CDR2 sequences are SGHDN and FVKESK. V lost 2 bases and J lost 8; bases outside the gene matches: 8. To note about this clonotype: The target antigen is unknown.

Sequenced input: blood. The chain carries TRBV14 and TRBJ2-4, with 14 bases aligning to TRBD2. This clonotype was sampled from a man aged 25 to 40 in good health. The CDR3 is CASSQRQTSGGADIQYF. CDR3 in DNA: TGTGCCAGCAGCCAAAGGCAGACTAGCGGGGGGGCCGACATTCAGTACTTC.